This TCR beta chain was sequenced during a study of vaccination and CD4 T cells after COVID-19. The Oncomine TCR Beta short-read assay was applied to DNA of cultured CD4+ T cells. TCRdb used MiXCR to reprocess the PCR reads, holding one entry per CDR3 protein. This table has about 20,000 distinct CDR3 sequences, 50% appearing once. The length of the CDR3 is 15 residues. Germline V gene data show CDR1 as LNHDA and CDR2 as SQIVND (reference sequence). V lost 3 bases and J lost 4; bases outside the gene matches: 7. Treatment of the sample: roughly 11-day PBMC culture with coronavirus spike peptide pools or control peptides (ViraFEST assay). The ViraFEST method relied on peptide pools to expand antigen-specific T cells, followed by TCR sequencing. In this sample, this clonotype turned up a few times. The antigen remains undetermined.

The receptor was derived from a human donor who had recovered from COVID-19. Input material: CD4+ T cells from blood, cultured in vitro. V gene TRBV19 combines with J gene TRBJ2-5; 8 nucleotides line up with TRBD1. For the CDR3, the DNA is TGTGCCAGTAGTATTCGTCAGGGGGCGCGAGAGACCCAGTACTTC. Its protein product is CASSIRQGARETQYF.